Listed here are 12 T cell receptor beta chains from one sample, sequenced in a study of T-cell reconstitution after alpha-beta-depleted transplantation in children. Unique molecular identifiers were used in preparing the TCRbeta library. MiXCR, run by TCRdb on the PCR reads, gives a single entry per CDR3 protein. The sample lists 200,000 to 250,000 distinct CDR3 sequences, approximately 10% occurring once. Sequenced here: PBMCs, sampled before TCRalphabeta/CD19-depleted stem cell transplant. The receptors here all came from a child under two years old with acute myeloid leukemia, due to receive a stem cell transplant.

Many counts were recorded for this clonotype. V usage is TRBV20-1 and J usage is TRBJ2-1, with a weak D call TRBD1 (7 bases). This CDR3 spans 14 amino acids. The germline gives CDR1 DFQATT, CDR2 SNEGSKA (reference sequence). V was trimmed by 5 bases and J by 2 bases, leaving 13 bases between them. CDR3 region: CSAQGGQAYNEQFF. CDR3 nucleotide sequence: TGCAGTGCTCAGGGGGGTCAGGCCTACAATGAGCAGTTCTTC.

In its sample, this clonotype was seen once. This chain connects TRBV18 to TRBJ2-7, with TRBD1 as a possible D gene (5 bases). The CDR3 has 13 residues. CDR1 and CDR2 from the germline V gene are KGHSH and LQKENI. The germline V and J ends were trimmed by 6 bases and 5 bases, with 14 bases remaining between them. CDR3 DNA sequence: TGTGCCAGCTCCACGCTCAGCAGGGACGAGCAGTACTTC. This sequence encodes CASSTLSRDEQYF.

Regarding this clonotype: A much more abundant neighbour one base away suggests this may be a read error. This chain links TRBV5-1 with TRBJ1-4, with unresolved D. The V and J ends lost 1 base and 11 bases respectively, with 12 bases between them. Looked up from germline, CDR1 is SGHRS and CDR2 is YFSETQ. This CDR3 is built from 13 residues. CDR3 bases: TGCGCCAGCAGCTTGAGGTTCGAGGATAAACTGTTTTTT. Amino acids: CASSLRFEDKLFF.

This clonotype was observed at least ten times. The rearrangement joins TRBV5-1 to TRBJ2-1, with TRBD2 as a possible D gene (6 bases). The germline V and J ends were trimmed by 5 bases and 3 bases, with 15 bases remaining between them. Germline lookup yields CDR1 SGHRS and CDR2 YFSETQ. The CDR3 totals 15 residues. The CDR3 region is CASSPAPGDYNEQFF. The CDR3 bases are TGCGCCAGCAGTCCCGCTCCGGGAGACTACAATGAGCAGTTCTTC. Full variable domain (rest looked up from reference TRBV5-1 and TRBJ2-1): KAGVTQTPRYLIKTRGQQVTLSCSPISGHRSVSWYQQTPGQGLQFLFEYFSETQRNKGNFPGRFSGRQFSNSRSEMNVSTLELGDSALYLCASSPAPGDYNEQFFGPGTRLTVL.

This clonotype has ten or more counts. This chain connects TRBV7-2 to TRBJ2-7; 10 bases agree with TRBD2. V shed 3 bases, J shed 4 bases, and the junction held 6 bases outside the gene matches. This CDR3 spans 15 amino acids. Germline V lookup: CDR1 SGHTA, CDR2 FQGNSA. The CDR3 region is CASSLIAGGKYEQYF. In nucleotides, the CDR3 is TGTGCCAGCAGCTTGATAGCGGGAGGAAAATACGAGCAGTACTTC.

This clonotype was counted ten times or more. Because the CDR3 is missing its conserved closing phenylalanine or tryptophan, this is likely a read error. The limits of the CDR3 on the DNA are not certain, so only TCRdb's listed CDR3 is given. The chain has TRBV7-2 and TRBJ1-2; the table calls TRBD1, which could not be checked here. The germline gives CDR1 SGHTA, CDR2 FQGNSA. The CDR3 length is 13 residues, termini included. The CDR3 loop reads CASSSPGQIGFYL.

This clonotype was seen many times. The CDR3 protein is CASSHRTGLGGYTF. The CDR3 nucleotides read TGCGCCAGCAGCCATAGAACAGGCTTAGGGGGCTACACCTTC. The gene calls are TRBV4-1 and TRBJ1-2; D possibly corresponds to TRBD1 (5 bases). The CDR3 has 14 residues. Germline-derived CDR1 and CDR2 are MGHRA and YSYEKL. V lost 3 bases to trimming and J lost 8 bases, with 16 bases between them.

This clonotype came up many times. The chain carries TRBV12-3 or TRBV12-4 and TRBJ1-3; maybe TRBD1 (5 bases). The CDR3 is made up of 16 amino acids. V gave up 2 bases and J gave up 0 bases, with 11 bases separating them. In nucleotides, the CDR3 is TGTGCCAGCAGTTTATGGCAGGGAAACTCTGGAAACACCATATATTTT. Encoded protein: CASSLWQGNSGNTIYF.

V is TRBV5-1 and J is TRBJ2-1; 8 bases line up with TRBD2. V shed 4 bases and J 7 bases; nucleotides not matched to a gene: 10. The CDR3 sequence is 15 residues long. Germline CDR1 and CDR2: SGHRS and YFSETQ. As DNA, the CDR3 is TGCGCCAGCAGCCCCCGGGAGGGGGTCCGAAATGAGCAGTTCTTC. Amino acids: CASSPREGVRNEQFF.

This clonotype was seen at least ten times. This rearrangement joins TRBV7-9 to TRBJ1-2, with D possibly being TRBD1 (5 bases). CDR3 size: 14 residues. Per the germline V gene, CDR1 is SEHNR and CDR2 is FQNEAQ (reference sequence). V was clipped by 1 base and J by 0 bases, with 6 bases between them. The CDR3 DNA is TGTGCCAGCAGCTTAGAGACAGCTAACTATGGCTACACCTTC. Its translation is CASSLETANYGYTF.

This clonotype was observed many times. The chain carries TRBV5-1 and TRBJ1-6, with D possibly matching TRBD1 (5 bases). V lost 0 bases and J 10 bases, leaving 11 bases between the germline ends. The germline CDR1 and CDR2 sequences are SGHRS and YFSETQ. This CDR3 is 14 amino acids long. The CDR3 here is CASSLEGLGSPLHF. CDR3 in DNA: TGCGCCAGCAGCTTGGAGGGGCTGGGGTCACCCCTCCACTTT.

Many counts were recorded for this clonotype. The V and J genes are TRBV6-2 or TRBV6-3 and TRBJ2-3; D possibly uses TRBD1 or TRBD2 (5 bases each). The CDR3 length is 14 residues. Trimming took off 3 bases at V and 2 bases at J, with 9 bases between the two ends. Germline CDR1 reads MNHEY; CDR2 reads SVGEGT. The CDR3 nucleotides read TGTGCCAGCAGTTATGGGACGTACACAGATACGCAGTATTTT. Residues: CASSYGTYTDTQYF.